The rows below give T cell receptor beta chains drawn from one sample of a study of neurological immune-mediated disorders. MiXCR, run by TCRdb on the 5' RACE reads, gives a single entry per CDR3 protein. The table shows approximately 70,000 distinct CDR3 sequences, with 3.9% occurring only once. Sequencing input: PBMCs. Source of these receptors: a man aged 25-45 years with multiple sclerosis. Each CDR3 is given with its conserved first and last residue. D genes are given only for firm matches. Clone size is shown for a subset of rows, as once, few, many or a class of expanded clone.

TRBV5-6	TRBD1	many	TRBJ1-1	CASSGDRGNTEAFF	TGTGCCAGCAGCGGGGACAGGGGGAACACTGAAGCTTTCTTT
TRBV4-1	NA	many	TRBJ2-2	CASSQSFEGQLGELFF	TGCGCCAGCAGCCAATCCTTCGAGGGGCAACTCGGGGAGCTGTTTTTT
TRBV5-4	NA	many	TRBJ1-1	CASSSGVTGNTEAFF	TGTGCCAGCAGCTCCGGGGTTACAGGGAACACTGAAGCTTTCTTT
TRBV5-1	NA	many	TRBJ2-7	CASSLDTYYEQYF	TGCGCCAGCAGCCTGGACACCTACTACGAGCAGTACTTC
TRBV6-5	NA	many	TRBJ2-3	CASNKRPGTDTQYF	TGTGCCAGCAACAAAAGGCCAGGCACAGATACGCAGTATTTT
TRBV12-3/TRBV12-4	NA	many	TRBJ2-3	CASSLRRAGSTDTQYF	TGTGCCAGCAGTTTGCGGCGGGCGGGAAGCACAGATACGCAGTATTTT
TRBV4-3	NA	many	TRBJ2-3	CASSQEFSTDTQYF	TGCGCCAGCAGCCAAGAATTTAGCACAGATACGCAGTATTTT
TRBV7-9	NA	many	TRBJ2-1	CASRGQGKEQFF	TGTGCCAGCAGGGGCCAAGGGAAGGAGCAGTTCTTC
TRBV5-6	NA	many	TRBJ2-2	CASSLFGYHTGELFF	TGTGCCAGCAGCTTGTTCGGGTATCACACCGGGGAGCTGTTTTTT
TRBV5-1	TRBD2	many	TRBJ2-1	CASSLAPLAGGNNEQFF	TGCGCCAGCAGCTTGGCCCCACTAGCGGGGGGCAACAATGAGCAGTTCTTC
TRBV24-1	NA	many	TRBJ2-3	CATSDWIGAQYF	TGTGCCACCAGTGATTGGATTGGGGCGCAGTATTTT
TRBV24-1	NA	many	TRBJ2-3	CATSDSIKDTQYF	TGTGCCACCAGTGACTCAATTAAAGATACGCAGTATTTT
TRBV19	NA	NA	TRBJ1-1	CASSMEGLPNTEAFF	TGTGCCAGTAGTATGGAGGGTCTACCGAACACTGAAGCTTTCTTT
TRBV7-2	NA	many	TRBJ1-5	CASSFGGSGQPQHF	TGTGCCAGCAGCTTCGGGGGTTCAGGTCAGCCCCAGCATTTT
TRBV7-8	NA	many	TRBJ1-1	CASSPGEGAGTEAFF	TGTGCCAGCAGCCCAGGAGAAGGGGCTGGCACTGAAGCTTTCTTT
TRBV20-1	TRBD1	many	TRBJ1-1	CSASQGMNTEAFF	TGCAGTGCTTCACAGGGGATGAACACTGAAGCTTTCTTT
TRBV6-6	NA	many	TRBJ2-3	CASSLGGTQYF	TGTGCCAGCAGTTTGGGTGGGACGCAGTATTTT
TRBV4-1	NA	many	TRBJ2-4	CASSQGGTDAKNIQYF	TGCGCCAGCAGCCAAGGCGGAACGGACGCCAAAAACATTCAGTACTTC
TRBV6-6	NA	many	TRBJ1-5	CAFSPKAVFSNQPQHF	TGTGCCTTCTCTCCTAAGGCAGTTTTTAGCAATCAGCCCCAGCATTTT
TRBV6-2/TRBV6-3	TRBD2	many	TRBJ2-2	CASKTRPGGYTGELFF	TGTGCCAGCAAAACAAGGCCCGGGGGGTACACCGGGGAGCTGTTTTTT
TRBV5-1	NA	many	TRBJ1-5	CASSQQPLTGGNQPQHF	TGCGCCAGCAGCCAGCAACCTCTCACAGGTGGCAATCAGCCCCAGCATTTT
TRBV12-3/TRBV12-4	TRBD1	many	TRBJ2-7	CASTGGDRTSYEQYF	TGTGCCAGCACCGGAGGGGACAGGACCTCCTACGAGCAGTACTTC
TRBV14	NA	many	TRBJ2-7	CASSSGAYEQYF	TGTGCCAGCAGCTCAGGGGCCTACGAGCAGTACTTC
TRBV9	NA	many	TRBJ1-4	CASSVAQGGRGEKLFF	TGTGCCAGCAGCGTAGCTCAAGGTGGACGGGGTGAAAAACTGTTTTTT
TRBV11-2	TRBD2	many	TRBJ2-1	CASSPRLAGITRYNEQFF	TGTGCCAGCAGCCCGCGACTAGCGGGCATTACTCGCTACAATGAGCAGTTCTTC
TRBV9	NA	many	TRBJ2-5	CASSAPTGVDTQYF	TGTGCCAGCAGCGCGCCCACGGGGGTGGATACCCAGTACTTC
TRBV5-1	NA	NA	TRBJ2-5	CASSLAGKGETQYF	TGCGCCAGCAGCTTGGCGGGAAAGGGGGAGACCCAGTACTTC
TRBV20-1	TRBD2	many	TRBJ2-4	CSARDVVAGTKNIQYF	TGCAGTGCTAGAGATGTGGTAGCGGGGACCAAAAACATTCAGTACTTC
TRBV27	NA	many	TRBJ2-5	CASRMDGRQGRVQETQYF	TGTGCCAGCAGAATGGATGGGAGGCAGGGACGCGTCCAAGAGACCCAGTACTTC
TRBV13	TRBD1	many	TRBJ2-1	CASSSPTGKTYNEQFF	TGTGCCAGCAGCTCCCCGACAGGGAAAACCTACAATGAGCAGTTCTTC
TRBV20-1	NA	many	TRBJ1-2	CSAGRQVPNGYTF	TGCAGTGCTGGTCGACAGGTACCCAATGGCTACACCTTC
TRBV4-1	NA	many	TRBJ2-1	CASSQDWSGSYNEQFF	TGCGCCAGCAGCCAAGATTGGTCAGGATCCTACAATGAGCAGTTCTTC
TRBV20-1	TRBD1	many	TRBJ1-2	CSAPGQVPYGYTF	TGCAGTGCCCCGGGACAGGTACCTTATGGCTACACCTTC
TRBV12-3/TRBV12-4	TRBD1	many	TRBJ2-3	CANRGSDTDTQYF	TGTGCCAACAGGGGTTCCGACACAGATACGCAGTATTTT
TRBV20-1	NA	many	TRBJ2-1	CSARDPSVDYNEQFF	TGCAGTGCTAGAGATCCGTCTGTCGATTACAATGAGCAGTTCTTC
TRBV5-1	TRBD2	many	TRBJ2-3	CASKRGGLSTDTQYF	TGCGCCAGCAAGCGGGGCGGGCTGAGCACAGATACGCAGTATTTT
TRBV7-9	TRBD1	many	TRBJ2-7	CASSSPLRDRVFREQYF	TGTGCCAGCAGCTCTCCCCTCCGGGACAGGGTTTTTCGCGAGCAGTACTTC
TRBV20-1	NA	many	TRBJ2-6	CSARDGLSGANVLTF	TGCAGTGCTAGAGATGGGCTCTCTGGGGCCAACGTCCTGACTTTC
TRBV10-3	NA	many	TRBJ2-3	CAISDVRARSTDTQYF	TGTGCCATCAGCGACGTAAGGGCGAGGAGCACAGATACGCAGTATTTT
TRBV5-1	TRBD1	many	TRBJ2-7	CASSLIPGGYYEQYF	TGCGCCAGCAGCTTGATTCCAGGGGGCTATTACGAGCAGTACTTC
TRBV7-8	TRBD1	NA	TRBJ2-2	CASSPPRGQGGAGELFF	TGTGCCAGCAGCCCCCCCCGCGGACAGGGGGGTGCCGGGGAGCTGTTTTTT
TRBV9	TRBD2	many	TRBJ2-2	CASSPGLANGELFF	TGTGCCAGCAGCCCAGGACTAGCGAACGGGGAGCTGTTTTTT
TRBV5-4	NA	many	TRBJ2-1	CASSLVGPNEQFF	TGTGCCAGCAGCTTGGTTGGTCCAAATGAGCAGTTCTTC
TRBV6-6	TRBD1	NA	TRBJ1-5	CASSSEGSGQPQNF	TGTGCCAGCAGTTCTGAGGGGTCGGGACAGCCCCAGAATTTT
TRBV5-1	NA	many	TRBJ2-7	CASSKGGSQSYEQYF	TGCGCCAGCAGTAAAGGTGGGAGTCAGTCCTACGAGCAGTACTTC
TRBV6-5	NA	many	TRBJ1-2	CASKIGAGYGYTF	TGTGCCAGCAAGATTGGGGCAGGGTATGGCTACACCTTC
TRBV7-6	NA	NA	TRBJ2-1	CASSLPGRGDEQFF	TGTGCCAGCAGCTTACCTGGCAGGGGCGATGAGCAGTTCTTC
TRBV4-1	NA	many	TRBJ2-7	CASSQDPGSAYEQYF	TGCGCCAGCAGCCAAGACCCGGGGTCTGCCTACGAGCAGTACTTC